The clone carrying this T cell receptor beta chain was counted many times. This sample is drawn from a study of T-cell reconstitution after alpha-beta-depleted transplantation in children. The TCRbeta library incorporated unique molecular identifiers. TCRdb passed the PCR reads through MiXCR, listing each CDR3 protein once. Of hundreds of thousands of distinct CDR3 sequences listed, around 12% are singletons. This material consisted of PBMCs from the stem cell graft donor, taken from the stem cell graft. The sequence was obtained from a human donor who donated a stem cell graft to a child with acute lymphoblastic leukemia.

CDR3 region: CASTEDILNEKLFF. CDR3 bases: TGTGCCAGCACCGAGGACATTCTTAATGAAAAACTGTTTTTT. The chain uses TRBV7-9 and TRBJ1-4; a weak D match, TRBD1 (5 bases). The CDR3 is 14 residues long. Germline V gene data show CDR1 as SEHNR and CDR2 as FQNEAQ (reference sequence). V lost 7 bases and J 4 bases, leaving 13 bases between the germline ends.